This T cell receptor (beta chain) was obtained from a study of cytomegalovirus exposure and HLA in healthy donors (dated by TCRdb to about 2017). Looking at the study overall: In an earlier analysis of approximately 500 of the donors, 250 to 350 Gb of sequence data and about 110 million unique TCR beta sequences from about 179 million T cells were reported. The T cell repertoires of roughly 660 subjects were profiled by immunosequencing and related to cytomegalovirus serostatus. A later analysis re-analyzed previously published TCR beta repertoires from roughly 600 donors and added high-resolution HLA genotyping to study TCR occurrence patterns. An earlier analysis of a few hundred of the donors applied high-throughput TCR beta sequencing to assess whether each TCR beta V gene segment acted as functional or pseudogenic. To predict cytomegalovirus infection status, the study brought together high-throughput TCR immunosequencing, statistical association of individual TCRs with disease status, and machine learning. Typing coverage varied by locus: roughly 629-640 donors for A, B, C, DRB1 and DQB1; approximately 500 for DQA1; about 570 for DPA1; more than 450 for DPB1. In the later analysis, no new phenotypic data were used to find candidate immune exposures; instead, reliance was placed on TCR beta sequences and their occurrence across donors. Class I and class II HLA loci were covered by the typing at four-digit resolution. Donor age, sex, ethnicity and CMV serostatus were compiled alongside the repertoire data. A later genetic analysis used genome-wide SNP genotypes for about 65% of the 666 donors, treating that subset as a discovery cohort. Across 300 to 400 genotyped donors of the cohort, an average of approximately 240,000 unique TCR beta nucleotide sequences per donor were sequenced, and 15% to 20% of those sequences were non-productive. All discovery cohort repertoires had been generated using a single sequencing platform. The study was designed to test whether signatures of past pathogen exposure could be identified by cataloging public T cell receptors. Roughly 5 DR-DQ haplotypes were handled as single units for association and clustering because linkage in the cohort was strong. An early release covering 550 to 700 HLA-typed donors comprised 250 to 350 gigabases of sequencing data and 65 million to 100 million unique TCR sequences. Of the 300 to 500 genotyped donors, 81% were placed in the genetic ancestry cluster associated with self-reported Caucasian donors. Besides the first cohort of around 700 subjects, a separate validation cohort made up of 90 to 150 different subjects was used.

Receptor amplification or capture employed the immunoSEQ multiplex PCR assay. For the multiplex PCR, a mixture combining 60 forward primers for TCR Vbeta segments and 13 reverse primers for TCR Jbeta segments was used. The CDR3 region of rearranged TCR beta genes was amplified from genomic DNA with a multiplex PCR assay. Amplified TCR beta libraries were sequenced as 87-base-pair reads on the Illumina HiSeq System. On the authors' methods: A later analysis tallied approximately 87 million unique TCR beta chains across the roughly 610 repertoires, and some 12 million of those chains were shared by two or more donors. Raw reads were error-corrected and collapsed into unique sequences by a nearest-neighbor algorithm in which closely related sequences were merged to remove PCR and sequencing errors. To assign V, D and J gene segments, CDR3 sequences were aligned to IMGT reference sequences. For a sequence to be retained, a match of at least six nucleotides was required to both a V gene segment and a J gene segment. Rearrangements were classified as productive when the CDR3 lacked stop codons and remained in frame with V and J, and all other rearrangements were classified as non-productive. CDR3 was defined by IMGT convention, running from the second conserved V-encoded cysteine to the conserved J-encoded phenylalanine. Sequences without an unambiguous match to a single V gene segment were excluded from the earlier analysis of 500 to 700 of the donors. An earlier analysis of several hundred of the donors classified V segments as functional when productive rearrangements were above 56.7% and as segregating when the standard deviation between donors was above 5%. To diagnose cytomegalovirus status from the catalog of TCR beta chain sequences, a statistical classification framework was built. In a later analysis, TCR nucleotide sequences were compared against IMGT/GENE-DB human TR gene sequences so that V and J genes could be assigned. The TCRdist pipeline was used in a later analysis to assign CDR3 sequences and most-parsimonious VDJ recombination scenarios. In a later analysis, each TCR beta chain was defined by its CDR3 amino acid sequence together with its V-gene family, and reads without a unique V-gene family were excluded. In a later analysis, around 650 highly shared, low-generation-probability nucleotide sequences were removed to address suspected cross-contamination and a sequencing artifact. In a later analysis, a clonal expansion index was calculated for each public chain from normalized within-repertoire ranks of inferred template counts. A later analysis computed generation probabilities with a VDJ recombination model fitted to out-of-frame rearrangements, and checked the results against IGoR. A later analysis scored TCR-TCR, TCR-HLA and TCR-CMV co-occurrence with hypergeometric tests, applying a repertoire-size bias correction to TCR pairs. To estimate false discovery rates, a later analysis permuted the HLA or CMV assignments 20 times. In a later analysis, co-occurring TCRs were grouped with DBSCAN, and TCRdist sequence similarity was added when clustering was performed within HLA-allele-positive subsets. Repertoires with fewer than 30,000 or more than 120,000 public chains, plus five repertoires with anomalous nucleotide sharing, were excluded from co-occurrence clustering. TCRdb retrieved this table from immuneACCESS and kept in-frame rearrangements only. Not all clones are present; in checked studies, unresolved V genes account for under half, and no reason is known for the remainder. V and J calls and clone size are given by that table; D and trimming were obtained from the DNA. For this sample the table gives about 130,000 clones, of which 80% were detected only once. Jointly, the top ten make up over 4% of the sample.

The paper as a whole reports these results and caveats: A group of highly shared sequence variants was considered likely to be a technical artifact of the sequencing pipeline. The study gave a list of 150 to 200 TCR beta chains associated with cytomegalovirus. According to a later genetic analysis, donors in an Asian-associated ancestry cluster had fewer N-insertions in productive TCRs than the roughly 670-donor mean. Immune exposure information for the cohort was limited to CMV serostatus. A later genetic analysis associated a missense DCLRE1C variant with V-gene and J-gene trimming of TCR beta chains, and an independent cohort replicated the association. A later analysis found that HLA-associated TCR beta chains were more clonally expanded and had lower generation probabilities than equally common non-associated chains. Because HLA typing was missing for some donors at each locus, association tests included only the typed subset. Linkage disequilibrium might explain the correlated functional status among segregating V segments, but an unknown experimental factor could not be ruled out. Broadly in line with IMGT annotations, most TCR beta V segments showed up in productive rearrangements about 90% or about 30% of the time in an earlier analysis of 587 of the donors. It was suggested by the authors that the approach could potentially be generalized to other disease states and immunological phenotypes. According to a later analysis, parvovirus B19, influenza, CMV and Epstein-Barr virus appeared linked to several top co-occurrence clusters. A later analysis found that most CMV-associated TCR beta chains appeared HLA-restricted, with HLA associations seemingly driven largely by CMV exposure. Assigning TCR associations to individual alleles was difficult when HLA alleles, especially DR and DQ, strongly co-occurred. Cytomegalovirus status was reported to be diagnosed by the classifier with high specificity and sensitivity in both the original and validation cohorts. The presence/absence analyses assumed that sequencing depth was roughly uniform across donors, and that assumption may not be true. This cohort had only TCR beta chains sequenced, and the lack of alpha or paired-chain data limited which features could be detected. Over 15 rarely observed V segments, including chromosome 9 orphons, were excluded from the earlier analysis of a few hundred of the donors because counts were too low. Across donors, most TCR sequences were observed very rarely, whereas some public TCRs were present in many individuals. A further reported finding was that TCR beta sequences accurately predicted the HLA-A and HLA-B alleles for most subjects in the first cohort. At a false discovery rate of 0.05, a later analysis linked about 16,000 TCR beta sequences to specific HLA alleles. A later analysis found that TCR association rates varied across HLA loci, with DRB1 alleles showing the most associated TCRs and HLA-C alleles the fewest. A few of the identified cytomegalovirus-associated TCR beta chains were confirmed in vitro to be specific for cytomegalovirus antigens.

The cohort consisted of some 670 healthy bone marrow donors. All cohort members were sampled while nominally healthy, although unrecorded immune exposures were likely present. CMV serostatus was recorded as positive for about 300 and negative for about 50% of the 666 cohort members, whereas no CMV serostatus was recorded for the donor in question. Each donor provided a peripheral blood sample, and peripheral blood mononuclear cells were used for TCR beta sequencing. Genomic DNA extraction from the blood cell samples was performed with the Qiagen DNeasy Blood Extraction Kit. On this clone: Which antigen it targets is not known. Per-nucleotide qualities are absent, and no much larger clonotype sits a single base away.

The sample taken for sequencing was PBMCs. The sequence was collected from a man aged 25-40 years in good health.

The nucleotides are TGTGCCAGCAGCTTCGGGGGGAGAAATGAAAAACTGTTTTTT. It codes for CASSFGGRNEKLFF. The chain employs TRBV5-4 and TRBJ1-4; the D gene is perhaps TRBD1, on 5 matching bases. V drops 2 bases and J drops 5 bases, leaving 10 bases in between. The CDR3 spans 14 residues, from the cysteine through the phenylalanine. Just the 42-base CDR3 DNA is kept, in frame starting at base 1. CDR1 and CDR2, per the germline V gene (reference sequence), are SGHNT and YYREEE.